A selection of T cell receptor beta chains follows, all from one sample in a study of blood T cells in healthy people across ages. Using its own MiXCR run on the 5' RACE reads, TCRdb lists one record per CDR3 protein. The data contain 800,000 to 950,000 distinct CDR3 sequences, almost 30% of them singletons. These records were also assigned to another study, of T cells of mothers and their children.

Source material: blood. The receptors were gathered from a woman aged 40 to 50 in good health. The CDR3 runs from the conserved cysteine through the conserved F or W. Each record gives: CDR3 length, V gene, J gene, D gene, clone size, CDR3 DNA, CDR3 protein. The D gene is left open where the match is weak. Clone size is shown for a subset of rows, as once, few, many or a class of expanded clone.

>15|TRBV6-5|TRBJ2-1|.|many
TGTGCCAGCAGTTACAGGGACACCTCCCTTTTGGAACAGTTCTTC
CASSYRDTSLLEQFF
>18|TRBV4-2|TRBJ2-7|TRBD2|.
TGTGCCAGCAGCCAAGCCGGGACTAGCCACCCTGTAAGGTACGAGCAGTACTTC
CASSQAGTSHPVRYEQYF
>16|TRBV20-1|TRBJ2-5|TRBD1|many
TGCAGTGCTAGTCTCCCCCTCGGGACAGCTAAAGAGACCCAGTACTTC
CSASLPLGTAKETQYF
>15|TRBV7-9|TRBJ1-3|TRBD1|few
TGTGCCAGCAGAGATGACAGGGTTCCTGGAAACACCATATATTTT
CASRDDRVPGNTIYF
>15|TRBV5-1|TRBJ1-2|TRBD1|.
TGCGCCAGCAGCTTGGAGGCACAGGGGCTAAATGGCTACACCTTC
CASSLEAQGLNGYTF
>15|TRBV12-3/TRBV12-4|TRBJ2-1|TRBD1|.
TGTGCCAGCACCAGCGGACAGGGTCCCTACAATGAGCAGGTCTTC
CASTSGQGPYNEQVF
>17|TRBV20-1|TRBJ2-1|TRBD2|few
TGCAGTACTAGACCCCGGGAACTAGCGGGGGTTTACAATGAGCAGTTCTTC
CSTRPRELAGVYNEQFF
>14|TRBV20-1|TRBJ2-4|TRBD2|.
TGCAGTGCTGAAAATAGCGGGGGGGCTCGGGAGCAGTACTTC
CSAENSGGAREQYF
>15|TRBV20-1|TRBJ1-4|TRBD1|.
TGCAGTGCTAGAATACCCGGGACAGGGAGAGAAAAACTGTTTTTT
CSARIPGTGREKLFF
>16|TRBV4-1|TRBJ2-2|.|.
TGCGCCAGCAGCCAAAACCGGGGGGCACTCACCGGGGAGCTGTTTTTT
CASSQNRGALTGELFF
>15|TRBV5-1|TRBJ2-7|TRBD1|.
TGCGCCAGCAAAAATTTGACAGGGTACTCCTACGAGCAGTACTTC
CASKNLTGYSYEQYF
>15|TRBV7-2|TRBJ2-7|TRBD2|many
TGTGCCAGCAGCTTAATGTGGGGGGGATCCTACGAGCAGTACTTC
CASSLMWGGSYEQYF
>13|TRBV12-3/TRBV12-4|TRBJ2-5|.|few
TGTGCCAGCAGTTTTTTCAGACTGGAGACCCAGTACTTC
CASSFFRLETQYF
>15|TRBV7-2|TRBJ2-1|TRBD1|.
TGTGCCAGCAGCCCTCGACAGGGTAATCAAGAGACCCAGTTCTTC
CASSPRQGNQETQFF
>11|TRBV20-1|TRBJ1-1|.|few
TGCAGTGCTCAAGGGGACACTGAAGCTTTCTTT
CSAQGDTEAFF
>14|TRBV6-2/TRBV6-3|TRBJ2-7|.|.
TGTGCTAGCAGTTATCGGCAGGGATCCTGCGAGCAGTACTTC
CASSYRQGSCEQYF
>15|TRBV10-3|TRBJ1-2|TRBD1|.
TGTGTCATCAATTCCCCGGACAGGGCCACCGGTGGCTACACCTTC
CVINSPDRATGGYTF
>11|TRBV27|TRBJ2-4|TRBD1|few
TGTGCCAGCAGCCGGGACAGCATTCAGTACTTC
CASSRDSIQYF
>16|TRBV4-1|TRBJ2-5|TRBD1|many
TGCGCCAGCAGCCACCCGGGACAGGGCGACCAAGAGACCCAGTACTTC
CASSHPGQGDQETQYF
>16|TRBV4-3|TRBJ2-1|.|few
TGCGCCAGCAGCCATGAGGAGGGCAGCGCCTACAATGAGCAGTTCTTC
CASSHEEGSAYNEQFF
>15|TRBV20-1|TRBJ2-5|TRBD2|.
TGCAGTGCCAGGATCCAGCGGGGGTTACAAGAGACCCAGTACTTC
CSARIQRGLQETQYF
>12|TRBV6-5|TRBJ2-7|.|many
TGTGCCAGCAGTACAGGGTGGGACGAGCAGTACTTC
CASSTGWDEQYF
>14|TRBV18|TRBJ1-4|.|.
TGTGCCAGCTCACCATCGGGGGCAGGTGAAAAACTGGTTTTT
CASSPSGAGEKLVF
>15|TRBV9|TRBJ1-1|TRBD1|.
TGTGCCAGTAGCACTCACGGGGGACAGGGGCCTGAAGCTTTCTTT
CASSTHGGQGPEAFF